This entry lists 17 T cell receptor beta chains sequenced from one sample in a study of early T cells in non-severe SARS-CoV-2 infection. TCRdb passed the 5' RACE reads through MiXCR, listing each CDR3 protein once. This sample has more than 55,000 distinct CDR3 sequences, with under 15% found just once. The sequenced sample was whole blood. The source of these receptors is an adult who was a healthcare worker with PCR-confirmed SARS-CoV-2 infection or an uninfected control (not recorded which).

This clonotype was recorded at least ten times. The rearrangement links TRBV2 to TRBJ2-7; maybe TRBD1 (6 bases). Germline V gives CDR1 SNHLY, CDR2 FYNNEI. The CDR3 loop spans 14 amino acids. Trimming shortened V by 6 bases and J by 0 bases, and 12 bases separated the two germline ends. The CDR3 DNA reads as TGTGCCAGCAGAGAACAGGGCAACTCCTACGAGCAGTACTTC. Translation gives CASREQGNSYEQYF.

V and J are TRBV29-1 and TRBJ2-7, with 9 bases aligning to TRBD2. Germline trimming cut 5 bases from V and 6 bases from J; bases unmatched to any gene: 2. Germline CDR1 reads SQVTM; CDR2 reads ANQGSEA. The CDR3 extends over 11 amino acids. The CDR3 DNA follows: TGCAGCGTTATTAGCGGGAGCGAGCAGTACTTC. Translating it yields CSVISGSEQYF.

The genes are TRBV20-1 and TRBJ2-7; TRBD2 matches at 14 bases. Trimming at V came to 6 bases and at J to 9 bases, leaving 10 bases not matched to a gene. The CDR3 covers 14 residues. Germline CDR1 is DFQATT and CDR2 is SNEGSKA (reference sequence). CDR3 region: CSAPTGLAGVRQYF. In nucleotides, the CDR3 is TGCAGTGCGCCAACGGGACTAGCGGGAGTTCGGCAGTACTTC.

This clonotype was counted ten times or more. The rearrangement joins TRBV28 to TRBJ2-7; D may be TRBD1 (6 bases). The CDR3 contains 17 residues. V dropped 6 bases and J dropped 4 bases, with 25 bases sitting between them. From germline, CDR1 is MDHEN and CDR2 SYDVKM. The CDR3 here is CASRPTRLDRNRYEQYF. In nucleotides, the CDR3 is TGTGCCAGCAGACCTACAAGGCTTGACAGGAACCGATACGAGCAGTACTTC. The full variable domain, in which reference TRBV28 and TRBJ2-7 provide the parts outside the CDR3, is DVKVTQSSRYLVKRTGEKVFLECVQDMDHENMFWYRQDPGLGLRLIYFSYDVKMKEKGDIPEGYSVSREKKERFSLILESASTNQTSMYLCASRPTRLDRNRYEQYFGPGTRLTVT.

This rearrangement joins TRBV5-1 to TRBJ1-5; D is uncertain. The ends were cut back, 1 base at V and 4 bases at J, with 6 bases in the middle. The CDR3 totals 13 residues. In germline, CDR1 is SGHRS, CDR2 YFSETQ. The CDR3 region is CASSLHQNQPQHF. CDR3 in DNA: TGCGCCAGCAGCTTGCACCAAAATCAGCCCCAGCATTTT.

This clonotype was seen at least ten times. This chain uses TRBV19 with TRBJ1-2, with D unresolved. Germline loops: CDR1 LNHDA, CDR2 SQIVND (reference sequence). Trimming removed 3 bases at V and 8 bases at J, with 10 bases between. This CDR3 has 12 amino acids. The DNA for the CDR3 is TGTGCCAGTAGTATTGGAGGGCGGGGCTACACCTTC. As protein: CASSIGGRGYTF. The entire variable domain, with the rest obtained from reference TRBV19 and TRBJ1-2, is as follows: DGGITQSPKYLFRKEGQNVTLSCEQNLNHDAMYWYRQDPGQGLRLIYYSQIVNDFQKGDIAEGYSVSREKKESFPLTVTSAQKNPTAFYLCASSIGGRGYTFGSGTRLTVV.

This clonotype was detected ten times or more. The chain uses TRBV11-1 and TRBJ1-6; D uncertain. The CDR3 covers 13 residues. Trimming removed 2 bases from V and 7 bases from J, with 6 bases in between. Germline V gives CDR1 SGHAT, CDR2 FQDESV (reference sequence). In DNA, the CDR3 is TGTGCCAGCAGCTTACTTCACAATTCACCCCTCCACTTT. It specifies CASSLLHNSPLHF.

This chain connects TRBV29-1 to TRBJ2-7; a possible D gene is TRBD1 (7 bases). The CDR3 sequence is 12 residues long. The V and J ends lost 6 bases and 1 base respectively, with 10 bases between them. Per the germline V gene, CDR1 is SQVTM and CDR2 is ANQGSEA. The CDR3 coding sequence is TGCAGCGTCGCGGGACAGTCCTACGAGCAGTACTTC. As protein: CSVAGQSYEQYF.

The chain links TRBV6-6 to TRBJ2-1, with D hard to call. Germline V CDR1 and CDR2: MNHNY, SVGAGI (reference sequence). V lost 0 bases and J 6 bases, leaving 9 bases between the germline ends. The CDR3 has 14 amino acids. CDR3 in DNA: TGTGCCAGCAGTTACTCTACCTCGGGCAATGAGCAGTTCTTC. It yields the protein CASSYSTSGNEQFF.

In this sample, this clonotype turned up many times. The chain is built from TRBV15 and TRBJ2-5, with a weak D call TRBD2 (5 bases). This CDR3 has 14 residues. Trimming left V 1 base short and J 4 bases short, with 10 bases between. Germline V gene sequence: CDR1 LNHNV, CDR2 YYDKDF (reference sequence). CDR3 loop: CATSRGASSETQYF. CDR3 nucleotide sequence: TGTGCCACCAGCAGAGGGGCTAGCTCAGAGACCCAGTACTTC.

CDR3 nucleotides: TGCAGTGCTACTCGGAGTAATTCACCCCTCCACTTT. Its protein product is CSATRSNSPLHF. V usage is TRBV20-1 and J usage is TRBJ1-6; no reliable D call. CDR1 and CDR2 (germline): DFQATT, SNEGSKA (reference sequence). V lost 4 bases and J 6 bases, leaving 7 bases between the germline ends. CDR3 length: 12 residues.

This clonotype was found many times. The gene calls are TRBV4-3 and TRBJ1-2, with TRBD1 identical over 11 bases. Germline V gene data show CDR1 as LGHNA and CDR2 as YSLEER. The CDR3 is 14 residues long. V gave up 4 bases and J gave up 6 bases; unmatched junction bases: 4. Here the CDR3 reads CASSRGQGANGYTF. CDR3 DNA sequence: TGCGCCAGCAGCCGAGGACAGGGGGCAAATGGCTACACCTTC.

There are many counts of this clonotype. The gene calls are TRBV30 and TRBJ1-1; TRBD1 might be the D (6 bases). This CDR3 has 14 amino acids. Germline V CDR1 and CDR2: GTSNPN, SVGIG (reference sequence). Trimming took 2 bases from V and 0 from J, leaving 10 bases between them. The CDR3 DNA reads as TGTGCCTGGAGTCCTAGGGGGATGAACACTGAAGCTTTCTTT. Its translation: CAWSPRGMNTEAFF.

The CDR3 sequence: CASSLDPGQGEKLFF. Written as DNA, the CDR3 is TGTGCCAGCAGCTTGGACCCGGGACAGGGTGAAAAACTGTTTTTT. The chain uses TRBV5-4 and TRBJ1-4, with 9 bases identical to TRBD1. The germline V gene has CDR1 SGHNT and CDR2 YYREEE (reference sequence). This CDR3 has 15 residues. The trim removed 0 bases at V and 7 bases at J, leaving 4 bases unmatched.

This clonotype was seen at least ten times. The J gene is TRBJ1-1, the V gene TRBV15; D perhaps matches TRBD1 (6 bases). CDR1 is LNHNV, CDR2 YYDKDF, per germline (reference sequence). The germline V and J ends were trimmed by 0 bases and 2 bases, with 10 bases remaining between them. This CDR3 spans 15 amino acids. CDR3 coding DNA: TGTGCCACCAGCAGAGATGGCAGGGGAAACACTGAAGCTTTCTTT. Translated: CATSRDGRGNTEAFF.

This clonotype was counted many times. In DNA form, the CDR3 reads TGTGCCACCAGTGATTCCCTGATAACGACAGATACGCAGTATTTT. Translating it yields CATSDSLITTDTQYF. The chain employs TRBV24-1 and TRBJ2-3; D is unclear. Trimming cost V 2 bases and J 3 bases, with 11 bases left between them. The germline V gene encodes CDR1 KGHDR and CDR2 SFDVKD. This CDR3 is 15 amino acids long.

The V and J genes are TRBV6-2 or TRBV6-3 and TRBJ1-2, with D possibly being TRBD1 (5 bases). Germline V CDR1 and CDR2: MNHEY, SVGEGT. The ends were cut back, 4 bases at V and 6 bases at J, with 15 bases in the middle. This CDR3 spans 14 amino acids. CDR3 in amino acids: CASSWSAGRDGYTF. Written as DNA, the CDR3 is TGTGCCAGCAGTTGGTCGGCAGGGCGGGATGGCTACACCTTC.